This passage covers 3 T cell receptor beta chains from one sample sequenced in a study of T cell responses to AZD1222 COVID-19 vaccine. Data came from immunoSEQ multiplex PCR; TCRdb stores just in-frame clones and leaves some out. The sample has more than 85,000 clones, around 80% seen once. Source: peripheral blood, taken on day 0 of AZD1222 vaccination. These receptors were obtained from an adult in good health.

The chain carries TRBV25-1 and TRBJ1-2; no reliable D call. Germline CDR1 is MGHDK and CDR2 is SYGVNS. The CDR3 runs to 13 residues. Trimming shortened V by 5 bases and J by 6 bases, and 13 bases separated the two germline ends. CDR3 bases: TGTGCCAGCAGTAGCTCTGGGTGGGATGGCTACACCTTC. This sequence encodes CASSSSGWDGYTF.

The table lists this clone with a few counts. The CDR3 is CASSRSGQPQHF. The CDR3 coding sequence is TGTGCCAGCAGTCGGAGTGGCCAGCCCCAGCATTTT. The rearrangement links TRBV27 to TRBJ1-5; no firm D call. Trimming pared 5 bases from V and 7 bases from J, leaving 9 bases between. The CDR3 spans 12 residues. Germline values: CDR1 MNHEY, CDR2 SMNVEV (reference sequence).

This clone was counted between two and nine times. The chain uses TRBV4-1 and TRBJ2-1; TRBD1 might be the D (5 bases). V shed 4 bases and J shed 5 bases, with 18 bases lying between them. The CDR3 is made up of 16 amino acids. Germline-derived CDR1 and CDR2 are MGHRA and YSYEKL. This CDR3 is CASSPLRAGKNNEQFF. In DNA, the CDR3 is TGCGCCAGCAGCCCCCTAAGGGCAGGGAAAAACAATGAGCAGTTCTTC.